These 8 T cell receptor beta chains came from one sample sequenced in a study of Graves' ophthalmopathy and Graves' hyperthyroidism. RNA transcripts provided the template for amplifying TCR beta CDR3 regions. HTBI primers served in a first-round RT-PCR, which a second-round multiplex PCR followed. TCRdb reanalysed the multiplex PCR reads using MiXCR and keeps one entry per CDR3 protein. This sample has about 220,000 distinct CDR3 sequences, with about 22% found just once. The material sequenced was peripheral blood. Receptors were obtained from a woman aged 45-65 years with Graves' ophthalmopathy.

Regarding this clonotype: The conserved phenylalanine or tryptophan normally closing the CDR3 is absent here, so this likely arose from a read error. The rearrangement links TRBV6-1 to TRBJ1-1; D unclear. Germline CDR1 reads MNHNS; CDR2 reads SASEGT. Trimming removed 5 bases at V and 0 bases at J, with 7 bases between. This CDR3 comprises 13 residues. The CDR3 DNA follows: TGTGCCAGCAGTCGGGTAATGAACACTGAAGCTTTCTCT. This encodes CASSRVMNTEAFS.

This clonotype was seen many times. The V and J genes are TRBV4-1 and TRBJ1-2; D is ambiguous. Germline lookup yields CDR1 MGHRA and CDR2 YSYEKL. V lost 0 bases, J lost 8 bases, and 13 bases lay in between. This CDR3 has 14 amino acids. This chain's CDR3 is CASSQDGENLGYTF. CDR3 sequence (DNA): TGCGCCAGCAGCCAAGATGGGGAGAATTTAGGCTACACCTTC.

Only a few counts were recorded for this clonotype. Being one base from a much bigger clone, this may be a read error. This sequence joins TRBV12-3 or TRBV12-4 and TRBJ2-7; either TRBD1 or TRBD2 may supply D (6 bases each). The CDR3 has 15 residues. CDR3 nucleotides: TGTGCCAGCGGTTTAGGAGGGGGTAAAGTCTACGAGCAGTACTTC. This encodes CASGLGGGKVYEQYF.

This clonotype showed up just a few times. The J gene is TRBJ1-6, the V gene TRBV2; D may be TRBD1 (5 bases). This CDR3 is 16 amino acids long. The germline gives CDR1 SNHLY, CDR2 FYNNEI. The V and J ends lost 6 bases and 2 bases respectively, with 14 bases between them. As DNA, the CDR3 is TGTGCCAGCAGAGGGACCGCAAGCCCCTATAATTCACCCCTCCACTTT. It is translated as CASRGTASPYNSPLHF.

This clonotype was detected many times. The V and J genes are TRBV18 and TRBJ1-1; possible D gene TRBD1, 5 bases. With 5 bases removed from V and 3 bases from J, the gap between germline ends came to 10 bases. Germline V gene sequence: CDR1 KGHSH, CDR2 LQKENI. CDR3 size: 13 residues. CDR3 protein: CASSTRADTEAFF. The DNA for the CDR3 is TGTGCCAGCTCAACCAGGGCCGACACTGAAGCTTTCTTT.

There are many counts of this clonotype. This chain joins TRBV6-1 and TRBJ1-1; no clear D gene. Germline loops: CDR1 MNHNS, CDR2 SASEGT. V shed 5 bases and J shed 2 bases, with 9 bases lying between them. The CDR3 extends over 13 amino acids. DNA of the CDR3: TGTGCCAGCAGTCCACACAGCAACACTGAAGCTTTCTTT. Its protein product is CASSPHSNTEAFF.

The V call is TRBV4-2, the J call TRBJ1-1; unclear D gene. The CDR3 is made up of 15 amino acids. CDR1 is LGHNA and CDR2 is YNFKEQ in the germline V gene. Trimming shortened V by 5 bases and J by 1 base, and 14 bases separated the two germline ends. The CDR3 loop is CASSISTATNTEAFF. Here the CDR3 DNA reads TGTGCCAGCAGCATCTCAACGGCGACGAACACTGAAGCTTTCTTT.

This clonotype was seen repeatedly, ten times or more. V and J are TRBV3-1 and TRBJ2-7; 14 bases align to TRBD2. The CDR3 is 16 residues long. J lost 2 bases, V lost 4 bases, and 4 bases had no gene match. Germline V lookup: CDR1 LGHDT, CDR2 YNNKEL (reference sequence). The CDR3 sequence is CASSPEGLAGAYEQYF. CDR3 coding DNA: TGTGCCAGCAGCCCCGAGGGACTAGCGGGAGCCTACGAGCAGTACTTC.